The T cell receptor beta chain under discussion was sequenced for a study of shared clonotypes between healthy human individuals. This clone was seen only a few times. Some 30,000 T cell genomes (roughly 0.2 ug DNA) went into each sorted-subset replicate. TCRdb's copy holds only in-frame clones and misses some; the assay was immunoSEQ multiplex PCR. The data hold approximately 2.1 million clones, with 85% to 95% observed a single time. There are 14 residues in the CDR3. The V end was cut by 5 bases, the J end by 7 bases, with 15 bases between. In germline, CDR1 is SGHDN, CDR2 FVKESK. All the donors were Caucasian adults who lived in Nashville, Tennessee.

The source is a man between 18 and 29 years old in good health. Some clones in this sample may be carry-over from other donors' samples. Sequencing was performed on naive CD4+ T cells from PBMCs. The subset denotes: CD45RA+ positively selected. This chain joins TRBV14 and TRBJ2-1; no clear D gene. CDR3 bases: TGTGCCAGCAGCGTCTCCGGGCCATGGAATGAGCAGTTCTTC. Protein: CASSVSGPWNEQFF. The full variable domain, rest sourced from reference TRBV14 and TRBJ2-1, is EAGVTQFPSHSVIEKGQTVTLRCDPISGHDNLYWYRRVMGKEIKFLLHFVKESKQDESGMPNNRFLAERTGGTYSTLKVQPAELEDSGVYFCASSVSGPWNEQFFGPGTRLTVL.